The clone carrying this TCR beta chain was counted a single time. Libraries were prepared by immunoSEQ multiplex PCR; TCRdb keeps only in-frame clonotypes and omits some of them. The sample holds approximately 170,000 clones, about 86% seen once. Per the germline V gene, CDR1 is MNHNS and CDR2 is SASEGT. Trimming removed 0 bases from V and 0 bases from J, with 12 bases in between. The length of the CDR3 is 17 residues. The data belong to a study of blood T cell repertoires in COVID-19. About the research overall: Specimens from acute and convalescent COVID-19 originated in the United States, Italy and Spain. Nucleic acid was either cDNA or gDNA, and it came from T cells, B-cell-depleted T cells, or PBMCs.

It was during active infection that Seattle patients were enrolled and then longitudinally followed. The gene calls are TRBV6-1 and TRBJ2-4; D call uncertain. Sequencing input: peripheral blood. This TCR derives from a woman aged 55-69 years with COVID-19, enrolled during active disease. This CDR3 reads CASSEALTDKAKNIQYF. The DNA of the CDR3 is TGTGCCAGCAGTGAAGCGTTAACAGACAAAGCCAAAAACATTCAGTACTTC.